These 3 T cell receptor beta chains were all obtained from the same sample, sequenced in a study of identical twins. TCRdb re-called the 5' RACE reads through MiXCR, storing one row per CDR3 protein. The sample holds about 500,000 distinct CDR3 sequences; roughly an eighth are singletons and the top ten take approximately 0.98%. These data are also associated with another study on yellow fever vaccine responses in identical twins.

Sample: CD4+ T cells sorted from blood. These receptors all come from a woman aged 18-29 years in good health.

This clonotype has more than one count but fewer than ten. The genes are TRBV2 and TRBJ2-1; no clear D. V lost 4 bases and J 0 bases, leaving 4 bases between the germline ends. The V gene's germline CDR1 is SNHLY and CDR2 FYNNEI. The CDR3 consists of 13 residues. This CDR3 reads CASSAGSYNEQFF. The CDR3 DNA sequence: TGTGCCAGCAGTGCGGGCTCCTACAATGAGCAGTTCTTC.

This clonotype has only a few counts. V is TRBV29-1 and J is TRBJ2-3; D possibly corresponds to TRBD2 (7 bases). CDR1 and CDR2 from the germline V gene are SQVTM and ANQGSEA. The V end was cut by 6 bases, the J end by 5 bases, with 18 bases between. This CDR3 spans 14 amino acids. The DNA of the CDR3 is TGCAGCGTCGCCAAAGGGGGGGCGGAAGATACGCAGTATTTT. This encodes CSVAKGGAEDTQYF.

The rearrangement links TRBV20-1 to TRBJ2-1; D is unresolved. This CDR3 is 14 amino acids long. V lost 4 bases, J lost 0 bases, and 10 bases lay in between. CDR1 is DFQATT, CDR2 SNEGSKA, per germline (reference sequence). CDR3 sequence reads: CSAIAISSYNEQFF. CDR3 bases: TGCAGTGCTATAGCTATAAGCTCCTACAATGAGCAGTTCTTC.